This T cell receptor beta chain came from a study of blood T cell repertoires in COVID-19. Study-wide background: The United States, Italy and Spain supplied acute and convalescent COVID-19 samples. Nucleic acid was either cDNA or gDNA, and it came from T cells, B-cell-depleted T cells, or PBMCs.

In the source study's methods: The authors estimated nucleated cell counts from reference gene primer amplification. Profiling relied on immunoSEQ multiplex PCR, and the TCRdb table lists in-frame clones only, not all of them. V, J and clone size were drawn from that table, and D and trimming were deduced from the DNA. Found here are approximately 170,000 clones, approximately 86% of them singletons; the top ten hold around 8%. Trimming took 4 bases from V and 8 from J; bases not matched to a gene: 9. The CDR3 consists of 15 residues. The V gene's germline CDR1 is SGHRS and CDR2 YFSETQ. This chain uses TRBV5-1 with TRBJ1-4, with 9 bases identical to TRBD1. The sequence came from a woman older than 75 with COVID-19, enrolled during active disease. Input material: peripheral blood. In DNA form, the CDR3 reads TGCGCCAGCAGCCGAGAAACAGGGGGCGGCGAAAAACTGTTTTTT. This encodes CASSRETGGGEKLFF.